This passage covers 23 T cell receptor beta chains from one sample sequenced in a study of shared clonotypes between healthy human individuals. Produced via immunoSEQ multiplex PCR; TCRdb's table is partial and in-frame only. The profile covers some 1.5 million clones, with 96% appearing a single time and 0.95% to 1.5% taken by the ten largest. The sample comprised naive CD4+ T cells sorted from blood. The subset is: CD45RA+ positively selected. The receptors were gathered from a man in his thirties or forties in good health.

This chain joins TRBV11-3 and TRBJ2-1, with D tentatively TRBD2 (6 bases). Per germline, CDR1 SGHNT and CDR2 YENEEA. Trimming removed 5 bases from V and 9 bases from J, with 20 bases in between. This CDR3 spans 15 amino acids. CDR3 amino acids: CASSLGAGSLGEQFF. The CDR3 coding sequence is TGTGCCAGCAGCCTGGGCGCCGGGAGTCTGGGTGAGCAGTTCTTC.

The rearrangement joins TRBV28 to TRBJ2-5; D call uncertain. The CDR3 runs to 11 residues. The V end was cut by 6 bases, the J end by 5 bases, with 7 bases between. The germline CDR1 and CDR2 sequences are MDHEN and SYDVKM. Here the CDR3 reads CASRSGETQYF. Here the CDR3 DNA reads TGTGCCAGCAGGTCCGGGGAGACCCAGTACTTC. Complete variable domain (other parts from reference TRBV28 and TRBJ2-5): DVKVTQSSRYLVKRTGEKVFLECVQDMDHENMFWYRQDPGLGLRLIYFSYDVKMKEKGDIPEGYSVSREKKERFSLILESASTNQTSMYLCASRSGETQYFGPGTRLLVL.

The CDR3 nucleotides are TGTGCCAGTAGAGTCAGTGGCTCTGGGGCCAACGTCCTGACTTTC. Residues: CASRVSGSGANVLTF. The chain employs TRBV19 and TRBJ2-6, with no clear D. Germline values: CDR1 LNHDA, CDR2 SQIVND (reference sequence). Trimming stripped 6 bases from V and 0 bases from J, with 9 bases between. CDR3 length: 15 amino acids.

This chain connects TRBV16 to TRBJ2-1; 14 bases are shared with TRBD2. Trimming at V came to 2 bases and at J to 7 bases, leaving 4 bases not matched to a gene. Germline V gene sequence: CDR1 KGHSY, CDR2 FQNENV. The CDR3 length is 16 residues. The CDR3 loop is CASSQRLAGGRNEQFF. DNA of the CDR3: TGTGCCAGCAGCCAACGACTAGCGGGAGGGCGGAATGAGCAGTTCTTC.

The chain joins TRBV5-6 to TRBJ2-1, with TRBD2 matching over 12 bases. Per germline, CDR1 SGHDT and CDR2 YYEEEE. The V segment lost 4 bases and the J segment 7 bases; nucleotides outside the gene matches: 12. The CDR3 totals 17 residues. CDR3 nucleotides: TGTGCCAGCAGCCCAACGAAAGGGCTAGCGGGAGGGAATGAGCAGTTCTTC. Its protein product is CASSPTKGLAGGNEQFF.

A word on this clone: One junction end does not reproduce the germline sequence, and a read error may be involved. The chain links TRBV6-1 to TRBJ2-7; 7 nucleotides match TRBD1. From germline, CDR1 is MNHNS and CDR2 SASEGT. CDR3 length equals 15 residues. CDR3 DNA: TGTGCCAGCAGCGAAGCCTTGACAGGGTACTACGAGCAGTACTTC. Its protein is CASSEALTGYYEQYF.

J is TRBJ2-1 and V is TRBV6-1, with D unresolved. Germline-derived CDR1 and CDR2 are MNHNS and SASEGT. The CDR3 is 13 residues long. V was shortened by 8 bases and J by 0 bases, with 8 bases between the two germline ends. The CDR3 DNA reads as TGTGCCAGCGACTGGAGCTCCTACAATGAGCAGTTCTTC. Protein product: CASDWSSYNEQFF.

This chain joins TRBV9 and TRBJ2-7; no definite D call. The V end lost 4 bases, the J end lost 0 bases, and 11 bases lay between the germline ends. This CDR3 is 14 amino acids long. The germline V gene has CDR1 SGDLS and CDR2 YYNGEE. CDR3 nucleotide sequence: TGTGCCAGCAGCCTTAGACCGAGCTCCTACGAGCAGTACTTC. Its translation is CASSLRPSSYEQYF.

This rearrangement joins TRBV27 to TRBJ2-3, with unresolved D. CDR1 and CDR2 from the germline V gene are MNHEY and SMNVEV (reference sequence). There are 14 residues in the CDR3. The V gene lost 8 bases and the J gene lost 0 bases, with 12 bases spanning the gap. This CDR3 reads CASRPQISTDTQYF. The CDR3 nucleotides read TGTGCCAGCCGGCCCCAGATTAGCACAGATACGCAGTATTTT.

This clone has only one observation. The DNA for the CDR3 is TGTGCCAGTAGTTCTAAATCCTATAATCGGGTGATTAACTATGGCTACACCTTC. It specifies CASSSKSYNRVINYGYTF. The J gene is TRBJ1-2, the V gene TRBV19, with D uncertain. The CDR3 runs 18 residues. Between the trimmed V and J ends, which lost 5 bases and 1 base, there was a span of 23 bases. Germline V lookup: CDR1 LNHDA, CDR2 SQIVND (reference sequence).

The V and J genes are TRBV5-1 and TRBJ2-7; 9 positions match TRBD2. Looked up from germline, CDR1 is SGHRS and CDR2 is YFSETQ. V lost 0 bases and J lost 3; bases outside the gene matches: 1. The CDR3 loop spans 14 amino acids. The CDR3 spells CASSLASGIYEQYF. CDR3 sequence (DNA): TGCGCCAGCAGCTTGGCTAGCGGGATCTACGAGCAGTACTTC.

This chain connects TRBV15 to TRBJ1-5, with 11 bases fitting TRBD1. The CDR3 runs 16 residues. Germline CDR1 LNHNV, CDR2 YYDKDF (reference sequence). The V and J ends lost 1 base and 5 bases, in that order; junction bases with no gene match: 4. CDR3 bases: TGTGCCACCAGCAGAGGCCCGGACAGGGGGCATCAGCCCCAGCATTTT. Protein sequence: CATSRGPDRGHQPQHF.

J is TRBJ2-7 and V is TRBV4-3; 8 bases are a match to TRBD1. The CDR3 spans 15 residues. Per the germline V gene, CDR1 is LGHNA and CDR2 is YSLEER. The trim removed 4 bases at V and 3 bases at J, leaving 8 bases unmatched. In DNA, the CDR3 is TGCGCCAGCAGCCCTAGGACAGGGTCTGGCTACGAGCAGTACTTC. It is translated as CASSPRTGSGYEQYF.

This clone came up once. This chain links TRBV28 with TRBJ1-2; TRBD1 might be the D (6 bases). Germline V gives CDR1 MDHEN, CDR2 SYDVKM. V shed 3 bases and J shed 8 bases, with 13 bases lying between them. The length of the CDR3 is 13 residues. This CDR3 reads CASSFGGARGYTF. The CDR3 coding sequence is TGTGCCAGCAGTTTTGGGGGGGCGCGGGGCTACACCTTC.

The rearrangement links TRBV29-1 to TRBJ2-7, with D possibly matching TRBD1 (6 bases). The germline CDR1 and CDR2 sequences are SQVTM and ANQGSEA. The ends were cut back, 0 bases at V and 0 bases at J, with 12 bases in the middle. The CDR3 spans 15 residues. The CDR3 here is CSVEEGQSTSYEQYF. As DNA, the CDR3 is TGCAGCGTTGAAGAGGGACAATCAACCTCCTACGAGCAGTACTTC.

CDR3 in DNA: TGCGCCAGCAGCCCAACGACCTCCGGGTTCGACAATGAGCAGTTCTTC. Amino acids: CASSPTTSGFDNEQFF. The chain has TRBV5-1 and TRBJ2-1; D remains ambiguous. CDR1 is SGHRS and CDR2 is YFSETQ in the germline V gene. The CDR3 consists of 16 residues. V lost 4 bases, J lost 5 bases, and 19 bases lay in between. The whole variable domain, remainder taken from reference TRBV5-1 and TRBJ2-1, is KAGVTQTPRYLIKTRGQQVTLSCSPISGHRSVSWYQQTPGQGLQFLFEYFSETQRNKGNFPGRFSGRQFSNSRSEMNVSTLELGDSALYLCASSPTTSGFDNEQFFGPGTRLTVL.

The V call is TRBV5-6, the J call TRBJ1-4, with unresolved D. This CDR3 contains 13 residues. The germline V gene has CDR1 SGHDT and CDR2 YYEEEE. With 0 bases removed from V and 8 bases from J, the gap between germline ends came to 8 bases. The CDR3 DNA reads TGTGCCAGCAGCTTGGTGATCAGCGAAAAACTGTTTTTT. Translated: CASSLVISEKLFF.

This clone was observed a single time. This sequence joins TRBV7-8 and TRBJ1-2; 7 bases are shared with TRBD1. Germline assignment: CDR1 SGHVS and CDR2 FQNEAQ. J lost 7 bases, V lost 1 base, and 6 bases had no gene match. The CDR3 consists of 14 residues. This CDR3 is CASSLVQGIGGYTF. CDR3 DNA sequence: TGTGCCAGCAGCTTAGTACAGGGGATAGGTGGCTACACCTTC. The full variable domain, rest sourced from reference TRBV7-8 and TRBJ1-2, is GAGVSQSPRYKVAKRGQDVALRCDPISGHVSLFWYQQALGQGPEFLTYFQNEAQLDKSGLPSDRFFAERPEGSVSTLKIQRTQQEDSAVYLCASSLVQGIGGYTFGSGTRLTVV.

Turning to this clone: Distinct nucleotide sequences in the sample also encode this CDR3. The chain is built from TRBV28 and TRBJ1-2; D gene unclear. The CDR3 extends over 14 amino acids. V lost 1 base and J lost 3, with 9 bases in between. Germline V CDR1 and CDR2: MDHEN, SYDVKM. The CDR3 region has the DNA TGTGCCAGCAGTTTATTAGCGGGAGACTATGGCTACACCTTC. Its protein product is CASSLLAGDYGYTF.

The V gene is TRBV7-2, the J gene TRBJ2-3; no clear D gene. Trimming removed 5 bases at V and 3 bases at J, with 6 bases between. Germline CDR1 SGHTA, CDR2 FQGNSA. CDR3 size: 12 residues. The CDR3 DNA reads TGTGCCAGCAGCCATATAACAGATACGCAGTATTTT. The encoded protein is CASSHITDTQYF.

This clone has a single count. Germline is not matched at one junction end, which may reflect a read error. The J gene is TRBJ1-5, the V gene TRBV19; D not resolved. This CDR3 is 15 amino acids long. Looked up from germline, CDR1 is LNHDA and CDR2 is SQIVND (reference sequence). The DNA for the CDR3 is TGTGCCAGTAGTCTAGAAGGGTATAGCAATCAGCCCCAGCATTTT. Protein sequence: CASSLEGYSNQPQHF.

The V gene is TRBV6-6, the J gene TRBJ2-2; 8 bases fit TRBD1. Germline V CDR1 and CDR2: MNHNY, SVGAGI (reference sequence). The CDR3 spans 16 residues. The V gene end was trimmed by 4 bases and the J gene end by 4 bases; junction bases not matched to a gene: 8. The CDR3 DNA reads as TGTGCCAGCAGTTTTGAGACAGGGGCACGCACCGGGGAGCTGTTTTTT. This encodes CASSFETGARTGELFF.

The rearrangement uses TRBV6-5 and TRBJ2-1; D unresolved. Germline loops: CDR1 MNHEY, CDR2 SVGAGI. The CDR3 spans 14 residues. V was cut by 6 bases and J by 2 bases, with 11 bases left in between. The CDR3 reads CASRKGQTYNEQFF. The CDR3 DNA follows: TGTGCCAGCAGGAAGGGTCAAACCTACAATGAGCAGTTCTTC.